Below, 12 T cell receptor beta chains from the same sample are listed, as sequenced in a study of PD-1 blockade in classical Hodgkin lymphoma (dated by TCRdb to 2020 to 2021). The receptor library was made with the immunoSEQ multiplex PCR assay. This is the immuneACCESS table as TCRdb keeps it, with only in-frame sequences that have V and J called. A part of the clones is gone; compared with another copy, unresolved V genes explain less than half, and the rest is unexplained. A total of about 19,000 clones appear in this sample, around 78% of them only once. The ten largest clones capture 2.5% to 3% of the sample. The sample's time point label, in plain terms: cycle 4 day 1 (C4D1), after more than five weeks of nivolumab. Every trial patient had relapsed after autologous stem cell transplantation, and cohorts A, B and C differed in prior brentuximab vedotin exposure. A Miltenyi CD4+ T cell isolation kit was used for magnetic negative selection to purify CD4+ T cells from thawed PBMCs.

The material was CD4+ T cells from blood, obtained before the fourth cycle of nivolumab. All receptors come from a human donor with classical Hodgkin lymphoma.

This rearrangement joins TRBV4-2 to TRBJ2-5; D not resolved. The CDR3 spans 15 residues. The V gene's germline CDR1 is LGHNA and CDR2 YNFKEQ. Trimming stripped 1 base from V and 4 bases from J, with 13 bases between. This CDR3 reads CASSQVKGIGETQYF. In nucleotides, the CDR3 is TGTGCCAGCAGCCAAGTTAAAGGGATTGGAGAGACCCAGTACTTC.

V is TRBV29-1 and J is TRBJ2-7; D unresolved. The CDR3 is made up of 14 amino acids. In germline, CDR1 is SQVTM, CDR2 ANQGSEA. The germline V and J ends were trimmed by 3 bases and 0 bases, with 12 bases remaining between them. CDR3 sequence: CSVDFGRSSYEQYF. CDR3 bases: TGCAGCGTTGACTTCGGGCGGAGCTCCTACGAGCAGTACTTC.

This clone occurred once. The chain uses TRBV18 and TRBJ2-5, with D perhaps being TRBD1 or TRBD2 (5 bases each). This CDR3 has 17 residues. Trimming shortened V by 4 bases and J by 4 bases, and 22 bases separated the two germline ends. Per germline, CDR1 KGHSH and CDR2 LQKENI. CDR3 region: CASSLVRQGLRGETQYF. DNA of the CDR3: TGTGCCAGCTCACTTGTTCGCCAGGGCCTCCGGGGAGAGACCCAGTACTTC.

V gene TRBV5-4 combines with J gene TRBJ2-3, with a possible D match to TRBD2 (6 bases). Germline V gene data show CDR1 as SGHNT and CDR2 as YYREEE (reference sequence). The CDR3 loop spans 14 amino acids. Between the trimmed V and J ends, which lost 0 bases and 7 bases, there was a span of 12 bases. This CDR3 reads CASSLVPSAYTQYF. The DNA of the CDR3 is TGTGCCAGCAGCTTGGTCCCTAGCGCCTATACGCAGTATTTT. Looking up the rest from reference TRBV5-4 and TRBJ2-3 gives the full variable domain: ETGVTQSPTHLIKTRGQQVTLRCSSQSGHNTVSWYQQALGQGPQFIFQYYREEENGRGNFPPRFSGLQFPNYSSELNVNALELDDSALYLCASSLVPSAYTQYFGPGTRLTVL.

The rearrangement links TRBV6-1 to TRBJ2-5; D gene uncertain. The CDR3 has 14 amino acids. V was clipped by 0 bases and J by 5 bases, with 10 bases between them. Germline V lookup: CDR1 MNHNS, CDR2 SASEGT. The DNA of the CDR3 is TGTGCCAGCAGTGAAGCGACCACAAGGGAGACCCAGTACTTC. It is translated as CASSEATTRETQYF.

This chain connects TRBV2 to TRBJ2-6; D possibly uses TRBD1 or TRBD2 (6 bases each). The CDR3 loop spans 17 amino acids. The germline V gene has CDR1 SNHLY and CDR2 FYNNEI. With 3 bases removed from V and 0 bases from J, the gap between germline ends came to 12 bases. CDR3 sequence reads: CASSETGGRSGANVLTF. DNA of the CDR3: TGTGCCAGCAGTGAGACAGGAGGGCGCTCTGGGGCCAACGTCCTGACTTTC.

The gene calls are TRBV6-1 and TRBJ2-6; no clear D. V lost 8 bases and J 1 base, leaving 6 bases between the germline ends. The germline V gene encodes CDR1 MNHNS and CDR2 SASEGT. The CDR3 spans 13 residues. Written as DNA, the CDR3 is TGTGCCAGCGGGGATTCTGGGGCCAACGTCCTGACTTTC. This encodes CASGDSGANVLTF.

The chain employs TRBV5-1 and TRBJ2-1; 10 positions match TRBD2. V trimming: 4 bases; J trimming: 10 bases; junction bases outside the gene matches: 8. The germline gives CDR1 SGHRS, CDR2 YFSETQ. The CDR3 has 14 amino acids. CDR3 bases: TGCGCCAGCAGCGGGATAGCGGGAGGAGGAGAGCAGTTCTTC. Translating gives CASSGIAGGGEQFF.

This clone came up once. This chain joins TRBV25-1 and TRBJ2-6, with D possibly being TRBD2 (5 bases). V lost 5 bases, J lost 4 bases, and 12 bases lay in between. In germline, CDR1 is MGHDK, CDR2 SYGVNS. The CDR3 length is 15 residues. The CDR3 coding sequence is TGTGCCAGCAGTAAAGGAGGATCCGGGGCCAACGTCCTGACTTTC. This sequence encodes CASSKGGSGANVLTF.

This clone was recorded once. CDR3 in amino acids: CASSSNSDRGETQYF. The CDR3 coding sequence is TGTGCCAGCAGCTCAAACTCGGACAGGGGAGAGACCCAGTACTTC. This chain joins TRBV7-2 and TRBJ2-5; TRBD1 matches 9 bases. Germline assignment: CDR1 SGHTA and CDR2 FQGNSA. CDR3 length: 15 residues. V was pared by 4 bases and J by 4 bases, with 7 bases of the junction left unmatched.

The J gene is TRBJ2-7, the V gene TRBV29-1, with TRBD2 identical over 8 bases. The CDR3 runs 14 residues. Trimming at V came to 6 bases and at J to 3 bases, leaving 10 bases not matched to a gene. CDR1 and CDR2 from the germline V gene are SQVTM and ANQGSEA. The chain's CDR3 is CSVKLAVGNYEQYF. The CDR3 bases are TGCAGCGTCAAACTAGCGGTGGGGAACTACGAGCAGTACTTC.

The chain is built from TRBV5-4 and TRBJ2-3, with unresolved D. Trimming pared 2 bases from V and 0 bases from J, leaving 7 bases between. Germline-derived CDR1 and CDR2 are SGHNT and YYREEE (reference sequence). This CDR3 region has 14 residues. This CDR3 is CASSFVDSTDTQYF. CDR3 coding DNA: TGTGCCAGCAGCTTTGTCGACAGCACAGATACGCAGTATTTT.